One and the same sample provided the 19 T cell receptor beta chains below, sequenced in a study of tumor and adjacent non-tumor tissue in lung cancer. Three rounds of nested PCR, following a modified ARM-PCR protocol, produced the TCRbeta library. TCRdb reprocessed the multiplex PCR reads via MiXCR and lists one record per CDR3 protein. The top ten clones hold approximately 30% of a sample with 60,000 to 80,000 distinct CDR3 sequences, approximately 71% of them seen once. This sample's RNA came from whole unsorted tissue. More than 3 cm separated this lung sample from the edge of the tumor. Sequenced material: distant non-tumor lung tissue. These receptors were taken from a woman in her 50s with non-small cell lung cancer.

This clonotype was picked up a small number of times. This could be a read error, since a much larger clone is one nucleotide away. The V gene is TRBV29-1, the J gene TRBJ1-1, with D unresolved. This CDR3 has 11 amino acids. Deletions cut 5 bases from V and 4 bases from J, with 8 bases between. Germline V lookup: CDR1 SQVTM, CDR2 ANQGSEA. This chain's CDR3 is CSVLKFTEAFF. The CDR3, as DNA: TGCAGCGTTCTAAAGTTCACTGAAGCTTTCTTT.

This clonotype was detected only a few times. One base away lies a much larger clone, so this may be a sequencing read error. The genes are TRBV20-1 and TRBJ1-5, with 7 bases lining up with TRBD1. V lost 7 bases and J lost 5; bases outside the gene matches: 8. Germline V CDR1 and CDR2: DFQATT, SNEGSKA (reference sequence). CDR3 length: 13 amino acids. This chain's CDR3 is CSVSPQGDQPQHF. DNA of the CDR3: TGCAGTGTTAGCCCGCAGGGGGATCAGCCCCAGCATTTT.

This clonotype was observed many times. This chain joins TRBV7-2 and TRBJ2-5; D not certain. CDR3 size: 13 residues. V was pared by 4 bases and J by 2 bases, with 8 bases between. Germline values: CDR1 SGHTA, CDR2 FQGNSA. The CDR3 protein is CASSSGYQETQYF. The CDR3 coding sequence is TGTGCCAGCAGCTCGGGTTATCAAGAGACCCAGTACTTC. Supplemented by reference TRBV7-2 and TRBJ2-5, the full variable domain reads GAGVSQSPSNKVTEKGKDVELRCDPISGHTALYWYRQSLGQGLEFLIYFQGNSAPDKSGLPSDRFSAERTGGSVSTLTIQRTQQEDSAVYLCASSSGYQETQYFGPGTRLLVL.

As for this clonotype: A much larger clone differs by one base, so this may be a read error. CDR3 protein: CASSPAPQTGFRVGNQPQHF. Written as DNA, the CDR3 is TGTGCCAGCAGTCCAGCCCCCCAAACAGGGTTTCGAGTTGGCAATCAGCCCCAGCATTTT. The chain employs TRBV6-2 or TRBV6-3 and TRBJ1-5, with D perhaps TRBD1 (6 bases). Trimming left V 5 bases short and J 2 bases short, with 28 bases between. Germline values: CDR1 MNHEY, CDR2 SVGEGT. The CDR3 has 20 amino acids.

Comment on this clonotype: A much larger clone differs by one base, so this may be a read error. V usage is TRBV4-3 and J usage is TRBJ2-2, with TRBD2 identical over 10 bases. The CDR3 runs to 16 residues. CDR1 and CDR2 (germline): LGHNA, YSLEER. The J segment lost 8 bases and the V segment lost 0 bases, leaving 6 bases of the junction unmatched. The CDR3 DNA reads as TGCGCCAGCAGCCAAGAGGTACTAGCGGGATCTGGGGAGCTGTTTTTT. The encoded protein is CASSQEVLAGSGELFF.

This chain links TRBV10-3 with TRBJ1-1; 10 bases are a match to TRBD1. V lost 8 bases to trimming and J lost 5 bases; unmatched junction nucleotides: 5. The CDR3 sequence is 13 residues long. CDR1 is ENHRY, CDR2 SYGVKD, per germline. CDR3 sequence reads: CAIGPGQGTEAFF. The CDR3 region has the DNA TGTGCCATCGGACCGGGACAGGGGACTGAAGCTTTCTTT.

The rearrangement uses TRBV6-2 or TRBV6-3 and TRBJ1-5; tentative D call: TRBD1 (5 bases). Trimming shortened V by 5 bases and J by 8 bases, and 22 bases separated the two germline ends. In germline, CDR1 is MNHEY, CDR2 SVGEGT. The CDR3 totals 16 residues. The CDR3 DNA is TGTGCCAGCAGTCCCACCCAAGGGGTGTACACTAAGCCCCAGCATTTT. Translated, it gives CASSPTQGVYTKPQHF.

This chain uses TRBV4-3 with TRBJ2-7, with a possible D match to TRBD2 (5 bases). V dropped 7 bases and J dropped 5 bases, with 15 bases sitting between them. Germline V gives CDR1 LGHNA, CDR2 YSLEER. This CDR3 has 13 amino acids. The CDR3 region has the DNA TGCGCCAGCATTCAAGAGGGCGCGAACGAGCAGTACTTC. Amino acid sequence: CASIQEGANEQYF.

Points on this clonotype: Here the CDR3 omits its conserved ending phenylalanine or tryptophan, so a read error is the likely source. The genes are TRBV6-6 and TRBJ2-1; 9 bases align to TRBD1. This CDR3 has 11 amino acids. Unmatched junction bases numbered 4, after V lost 10 bases and J lost 9 bases. CDR1 is MNHNY, CDR2 SVGAGI, per germline (reference sequence). For the CDR3, the DNA is TGTGCCACTGACAGGGGGAGTGAGCAGTTCATC. Protein: CATDRGSEQFI.

The sample holds many counts of this clonotype. This sequence joins TRBV6-2 or TRBV6-3 and TRBJ1-1; no clear D. This CDR3 is 14 amino acids long. Germline V lookup: CDR1 MNHEY, CDR2 SVGEGT. Trimming cost V 5 bases and J 0 bases, with 10 bases left between them. The CDR3 DNA follows: TGTGCCAGCAGTAGGCGGAACATGAACACTGAAGCTTTCTTT. The encoded protein is CASSRRNMNTEAFF.

This clonotype was seen repeatedly, ten times or more. The rearrangement joins TRBV20-1 to TRBJ2-3; D gene uncertain. Looked up from germline, CDR1 is DFQATT and CDR2 is SNEGSKA (reference sequence). V lost 0 bases to trimming and J lost 1 base, with 14 bases between them. There are 16 residues in the CDR3. In DNA form, the CDR3 reads TGCAGTGCTAGAGATGATCATCGACCTGGCACAGATACGCAGTATTTT. The encoded protein is CSARDDHRPGTDTQYF.

The chain recombines TRBV14 with TRBJ2-2; possibly TRBD2 for D (6 bases). The germline CDR1 and CDR2 sequences are SGHDN and FVKESK. Trimming removed 0 bases from V and 7 bases from J, with 24 bases in between. CDR3 length equals 19 residues. DNA of the CDR3: TGTGCCAGCAGCCAAGATTGGGCGGGAATTCGGACGAGCATCGGGGAGCTGTTTTTT. It codes for CASSQDWAGIRTSIGELFF.

This clonotype was picked up many times. The chain links TRBV5-1 to TRBJ2-1; 8 bases match TRBD1. Germline V gene lookup returns CDR1 SGHRS and CDR2 YFSETQ. After removal of 0 bases from V and 6 bases from J, the junction contained 5 bases not matched to a gene. The CDR3 totals 15 residues. CDR3 sequence reads: CASSLGQGTLNEQFF. The DNA of the CDR3 is TGCGCCAGCAGCTTGGGACAGGGGACCCTCAATGAGCAGTTCTTC.

The chain couples TRBV20-1 to TRBJ1-1; TRBD1 aligns across 11 bases. Unmatched junction bases numbered 10, after V lost 8 bases and J lost 8 bases. Germline assignment: CDR1 DFQATT and CDR2 SNEGSKA (reference sequence). The CDR3 length is 13 residues. The CDR3 DNA follows: TGCAGTATCCCGGGACAGGGGGGTTCGGAAGCTTTCTTT. Translation: CSIPGQGGSEAFF.

The CDR3 loop is CASSVPGELFF. The CDR3 nucleotides are TGTGCCAGCAGTGTCCCCGGGGAGCTGTTTTTT. The chain combines TRBV12-3 or TRBV12-4 with TRBJ2-2; D gene ambiguous. CDR3 length: 11 residues. Trimming removed 5 bases from V and 6 bases from J, with 4 bases in between.

V gene TRBV7-9 combines with J gene TRBJ1-1; D remains ambiguous. CDR1 is SEHNR, CDR2 FQNEAQ, per germline (reference sequence). V lost 2 bases to trimming and J lost 2 bases, with 6 bases between them. The CDR3 consists of 13 residues. CDR3 in DNA: TGTGCCAGCAGCTTACACAGTAACACTGAAGCTTTCTTT. It specifies CASSLHSNTEAFF. The whole variable domain, remainder taken from reference TRBV7-9 and TRBJ1-1, is DTGVSQNPRHKITKRGQNVTFRCDPISEHNRLYWYRQTLGQGPEFLTYFQNEAQLEKSRLLSDRFSAERPKGSFSTLEIQRTEQGDSAMYLCASSLHSNTEAFFGQGTRLTVV.

V usage is TRBV28 and J usage is TRBJ2-5, with 9 bases matching TRBD2. With 4 bases clipped from V and 1 base from J, the junction kept 10 bases outside the gene matches. The CDR3 has 17 residues. CDR1 and CDR2 from the germline V gene are MDHEN and SYDVKM. The CDR3 sequence: CASSSSHLAGTQETQYF. The CDR3 DNA is TGTGCCAGCAGTTCCTCCCATCTAGCGGGGACCCAAGAGACCCAGTACTTC.

With respect to this clonotype: Since no conserved phenylalanine or tryptophan closes the CDR3, a read error is the likely cause. CDR3 sequence: CVSSPWASDSYEQYI. CDR3 sequence (DNA): TGTGTCAGCAGCCCTTGGGCTAGCGATTCCTACGAGCAGTACATC. J is TRBJ2-7 and V is TRBV11-2; tentative D call: TRBD2 (6 bases). Germline values: CDR1 SGHAT, CDR2 FQNNGV. The CDR3 contains 15 residues.

For this clonotype: A read error is possible here, since a much larger clone lies one base away. V is TRBV20-1 and J is TRBJ1-6; D not certain. Germline values: CDR1 DFQATT, CDR2 SNEGSKA (reference sequence). This CDR3 is 14 amino acids long. V was clipped by 4 bases and J by 0 bases, with 7 bases between them. CDR3 in DNA: TGCAGTGCTATATACAGCTCCTATAATTCACCCCTCCACTTT. Its protein is CSAIYSSYNSPLHF.